This T cell receptor (beta chain) derives from a study of blood T cell repertoires in COVID-19. V trimming: 3 bases; J trimming: 6 bases; junction bases outside the gene matches: 13. Germline values: CDR1 SGHRS, CDR2 YFSETQ. CDR3 size: 16 residues. The repertoire was sequenced with immunoSEQ multiplex PCR; TCRdb's copy has only in-frame clones and lacks some. Here the sample spans some 38,000 clones, approximately 93% being singletons. The sequence was obtained from a man aged 50-59 years with active COVID-19. The chain links TRBV5-1 to TRBJ1-1, with TRBD1 matching 8 bases. Sequencing was carried out using peripheral blood. In nucleotides, the CDR3 is TGCGCCAGCAGCTGGGGGACAGGCGGAGGGGACGCTGAAGCTTTCTTT. Amino acid sequence: CASSWGTGGGDAEAFF.